This T cell receptor (beta chain) emerged from a study of shared clonotypes between healthy human individuals. Study-wide context: The cohort had a couple of women and three men, ages 18 to 49. Researchers assigned three CD4 naive, three CD4 memory, two CD8 naive and one CD8 memory plate to each donor.

This clone was seen just once. Genomic DNA belonging to each subset was distributed in equal measure over several immunoSEQ plates. Method: immunoSEQ multiplex PCR; TCRdb's copy keeps in-frame clones and lacks some. The sample yields some 2,100,000 clones, almost 96% seen once. The TCR was taken from a man younger than 35 in good health. The sequenced sample was naive CD4+ T cells sorted from blood. Described subset: CD45RA+ positively selected.

The CDR3 sequence is CASSQDGAGRTGELFF. The DNA of the CDR3 is TGCGCCAGCAGCCAAGATGGAGCAGGGAGGACCGGGGAGCTGTTTTTT. J is TRBJ2-2 and V is TRBV4-1, with D tentatively TRBD2 (6 bases). Trimming cost V 0 bases and J 5 bases, with 13 bases left between them. Germline values: CDR1 MGHRA, CDR2 YSYEKL. The CDR3 consists of 16 residues.